The 31 T cell receptor beta chains in this list originate from one sample, sequenced in a study of beta chain features in type 1 diabetes. Expressed TCRB transcripts were sequenced because the entire RNA isolate underwent reverse transcription. Sequenced by immunoSEQ multiplex PCR; TCRdb stores in-frame clones only, minus some. The sample holds under 250,000 clones; about a tenth are singletons and the top ten take 1% to 1.5%. Source material: central memory CD4+ T cells from blood. Receptor source: a man between 18 and 35 years old in good health.

This clone appeared once. The gene calls are TRBV5-1 and TRBJ1-3, with D perhaps matching TRBD1 (6 bases). Trimming removed 0 bases at V and 6 bases at J, with 10 bases between. This CDR3 spans 14 amino acids. CDR1 and CDR2 from the germline V gene are SGHRS and YFSETQ. The CDR3 nucleotides are TGCGCCAGCAGCTTGGTTCCAGGGGAAAACACCATATATTTT. This gives the protein CASSLVPGENTIYF.

The table lists this clone with a few counts. The chain joins TRBV7-9 to TRBJ2-2, with D maybe TRBD2 (6 bases). V lost 5 bases, J lost 6 bases, and 16 bases lay in between. Germline loops: CDR1 SEHNR, CDR2 FQNEAQ (reference sequence). The CDR3 has 15 amino acids. The CDR3 DNA is TGTGCCAGCAGCGCTTCTCTGGGGGAGGCCGGGGAGCTGTTTTTT. It translates to CASSASLGEAGELFF.

The sample holds a few counts of this clone. The chain employs TRBV29-1 and TRBJ2-2, with 10 bases that match TRBD2. V shed 6 bases, J shed 4 bases, and the junction held 11 bases outside the gene matches. The germline gives CDR1 SQVTM, CDR2 ANQGSEA. The CDR3 is made up of 16 amino acids. DNA for the CDR3: TGCAGCGTACTCCGGACTAGCGGCCCGAGCACCGGGGAGCTGTTTTTT. The encoded protein is CSVLRTSGPSTGELFF.

The V call is TRBV11-1, the J call TRBJ2-4; 9 bases are shared with TRBD1. Germline V CDR1 and CDR2: SGHAT, FQDESV (reference sequence). The CDR3 spans 17 residues. V shed 5 bases, J shed 4 bases, and the junction held 12 bases outside the gene matches. The CDR3 sequence is CASSPGTGNDRKNIQYF. In DNA, the CDR3 is TGTGCCAGCAGCCCCGGGACAGGGAACGACAGGAAAAACATTCAGTACTTC.

J is TRBJ2-5 and V is TRBV19; D might be TRBD1 or TRBD2, each matching 5 bases. CDR3 length equals 15 residues. Germline V gene data show CDR1 as LNHDA and CDR2 as SQIVND (reference sequence). Trimming took off 4 bases at V and 2 bases at J, with 14 bases between the two ends. CDR3 residues: CASSRTRAGQETQYF. In DNA form, the CDR3 reads TGTGCCAGTAGTAGGACGCGGGCAGGGCAAGAGACCCAGTACTTC. The full variable domain, rest sourced from reference TRBV19 and TRBJ2-5, is DGGITQSPKYLFRKEGQNVTLSCEQNLNHDAMYWYRQDPGQGLRLIYYSQIVNDFQKGDIAEGYSVSREKKESFPLTVTSAQKNPTAFYLCASSRTRAGQETQYFGPGTRLLVL.

V is TRBV30 and J is TRBJ1-1; TRBD1 matches 7 bases. This CDR3 has 14 amino acids. Germline-derived CDR1 and CDR2 are GTSNPN and SVGIG (reference sequence). V was pared by 7 bases and J by 4 bases, with 12 bases of the junction left unmatched. CDR3 in DNA: TGTGCCTCCAGAGTGGCAGGGGGGATCACTGAAGCTTTCTTT. Translated: CASRVAGGITEAFF.

The rearrangement links TRBV7-8 to TRBJ2-4, with 7 bases that match TRBD1. Germline V gene data show CDR1 as SGHVS and CDR2 as FQNEAQ. J lost 1 base, V lost 4 bases, and 1 base had no gene match. The CDR3 has 14 residues. CDR3 in DNA: TGTGCCAGCAGCTCGGGACAGGCCAAAAACATTCAGTACTTC. Translating gives CASSSGQAKNIQYF.

This clone was observed a handful of times. One base away lies a much larger clone, so this may be a sequencing read error. This specimen includes other DNA sequences encoding the same CDR3. This chain joins TRBV7-2 and TRBJ2-5; no reliable D call. Germline V CDR1 and CDR2: SGHTA, FQGNSA. V lost 3 bases and J lost 4, with 3 bases in between. The CDR3 loop spans 11 amino acids. The CDR3 DNA sequence: TGTGCCAGCAGCTTCCGAGAGACCCAGTACTTC. This codes for CASSFRETQYF. The whole variable domain, filled in from reference TRBV7-2 and TRBJ2-5, reads GAGVSQSPSNKVTEKGKDVELRCDPISGHTALYWYRQSLGQGLEFLIYFQGNSAPDKSGLPSDRFSAERTGGSVSTLTIQRTQQEDSAVYLCASSFRETQYFGPGTRLLVL.

This clone came up a few times. The chain combines TRBV4-3 with TRBJ2-1, with D unresolved. Per the germline V gene, CDR1 is LGHNA and CDR2 is YSLEER. This CDR3 comprises 18 residues. V shed 0 bases and J shed 2 bases, with 17 bases lying between them. The DNA for the CDR3 is TGCGCCAGCAGCCAAGATTTAAGGAGTTATAATCCCTACAATGAGCAGTTCTTC. Translation: CASSQDLRSYNPYNEQFF.

V is TRBV5-1 and J is TRBJ2-5; D not resolved. V lost 0 bases to trimming and J lost 5 bases, with 8 bases between them. The CDR3 sequence is 13 residues long. Germline CDR1 is SGHRS and CDR2 is YFSETQ. CDR3 nucleotides: TGCGCCAGCAGCTTGGCGGTTTACGAGACCCAGTACTTC. It is translated as CASSLAVYETQYF.

This clone was counted a few times. The rearrangement joins TRBV11-2 to TRBJ2-1; 12 nucleotides agree with TRBD2. CDR3 size: 17 residues. The V and J ends lost 5 bases and 1 base, in that order; junction bases with no gene match: 6. Germline V gene lookup returns CDR1 SGHAT and CDR2 FQNNGV. In DNA, the CDR3 is TGTGCCAGCAGCGAAGCTAGCGGGAGGGGGTCCTACAATGAGCAGTTCTTC. It specifies CASSEASGRGSYNEQFF. Based on the CDR3 plus reference TRBV11-2 and TRBJ2-1, the full variable domain is EAGVAQSPRYKIIEKRQSVAFWCNPISGHATLYWYQQILGQGPKLLIQFQNNGVVDDSQLPKDRFSAERLKGVDSTLKIQPAKLEDSAVYLCASSEASGRGSYNEQFFGPGTRLTVL.

This clone has a handful of counts. The V call is TRBV19, the J call TRBJ2-4; D ambiguous. The germline V gene encodes CDR1 LNHDA and CDR2 SQIVND (reference sequence). The V end lost 6 bases, the J end lost 3 bases, and 12 bases lay between the germline ends. This CDR3 region has 14 residues. In DNA, the CDR3 is TGTGCCAGTAGCGCACTGAATGGCAAAAACATTCAGTACTTC. It specifies CASSALNGKNIQYF.

This clone came up many times. The chain couples TRBV11-2 to TRBJ2-1; 10 bases agree with TRBD2. The V gene's germline CDR1 is SGHAT and CDR2 FQNNGV. Trimming at V came to 2 bases and at J to 7 bases, leaving 8 bases not matched to a gene. The CDR3 covers 16 residues. The CDR3 is CASSLSPSGSLNEQFF. The CDR3 region has the DNA TGTGCCAGCAGCTTATCTCCTAGCGGGAGCTTGAATGAGCAGTTCTTC.

This clone has more than one count but fewer than ten. The chain carries TRBV15 and TRBJ2-7, with 7 bases identical to TRBD1. This CDR3 is 14 amino acids long. Germline-derived CDR1 and CDR2 are LNHNV and YYDKDF (reference sequence). V shed 5 bases, J shed 3 bases, and the junction held 7 bases outside the gene matches. The CDR3 sequence: CATSHRGAHYEQYF. CDR3 in DNA: TGTGCCACCAGCCACAGGGGCGCCCACTACGAGCAGTACTTC.

The rearrangement joins TRBV7-8 to TRBJ2-3; 7 bases are a match to TRBD2. From germline, CDR1 is SGHVS and CDR2 FQNEAQ. With V trimmed by 4 bases and J by 5 bases, 9 bases remained unmatched. The CDR3 covers 15 residues. CDR3 amino acids: CASSSLGGEGDTQYF. DNA for the CDR3: TGTGCCAGCAGCTCACTGGGCGGGGAGGGAGATACGCAGTATTTT. Full variable domain (rest looked up from reference TRBV7-8 and TRBJ2-3): GAGVSQSPRYKVAKRGQDVALRCDPISGHVSLFWYQQALGQGPEFLTYFQNEAQLDKSGLPSDRFFAERPEGSVSTLKIQRTQQEDSAVYLCASSSLGGEGDTQYFGPGTRLTVL.

The rearrangement joins TRBV7-2 to TRBJ2-5; a possible D gene is TRBD1 (5 bases). Trimming removed 4 bases at V and 5 bases at J, with 17 bases between. The CDR3 is 15 residues long. The germline CDR1 and CDR2 sequences are SGHTA and FQGNSA. CDR3 nucleotides: TGTGCCAGCAGCTCCCTCCAAGGGGCAGCGGAGACCCAGTACTTC. The encoded protein is CASSSLQGAAETQYF.

In DNA form, the CDR3 reads TGCGCCAGCAGCCAAAACTCCGCGACCCAGTACTTC. Protein product: CASSQNSATQYF. The genes are TRBV4-3 and TRBJ2-5; D not certain. Trimming shortened V by 2 bases and J by 7 bases, and 8 bases separated the two germline ends. The germline V gene has CDR1 LGHNA and CDR2 YSLEER. The CDR3 consists of 12 residues.

This clone was recorded once. A much larger clone lies a single base off, so this may be a read error. The V call is TRBV30, the J call TRBJ2-3; D tentatively reads TRBD1 or TRBD2 (7 bases each). V was trimmed by 3 bases and J by 4 bases, leaving 11 bases between them. Germline V gene data show CDR1 as GTSNPN and CDR2 as SVGIG (reference sequence). The CDR3 has 13 residues. The CDR3 sequence: CAWRGRGPDTQYF. The CDR3 region has the DNA TGTGCCTGGAGAGGGAGGGGGCCAGATACGCAGTATTTT.

The rearrangement uses TRBV5-4 and TRBJ2-1; 8 bases align to TRBD2. With 1 base clipped from V and 6 bases from J, the junction kept 6 bases outside the gene matches. The CDR3 spans 15 residues. Germline CDR1 reads SGHNT; CDR2 reads YYREEE (reference sequence). CDR3 sequence: CASSLFVAGTNEQFF. The CDR3 bases are TGTGCCAGCAGCTTGTTTGTAGCGGGAACCAATGAGCAGTTCTTC.

The chain combines TRBV7-2 with TRBJ1-2; D may be TRBD1 (5 bases). Germline CDR1 SGHTA, CDR2 FQGNSA. The CDR3 sequence is 15 residues long. The V end was cut by 3 bases, the J end by 12 bases, with 23 bases between. The CDR3 sequence: CASSFLDGREVGDTF. The CDR3 coding sequence is TGTGCCAGCAGCTTTCTAGACGGCAGGGAAGTCGGCGACACCTTC.

This clone was detected ten times or more. The J gene is TRBJ2-4, the V gene TRBV4-1, with 10 bases lining up with TRBD2. The CDR3 totals 16 residues. Germline V lookup: CDR1 MGHRA, CDR2 YSYEKL. V shed 1 base and J 0 bases; nucleotides not matched to a gene: 0. The CDR3 sequence is CASSQGLAGAKNIQYF. The CDR3 nucleotides are TGCGCCAGCAGCCAAGGACTAGCGGGAGCCAAAAACATTCAGTACTTC.

The chain carries TRBV29-1 and TRBJ2-3; TRBD1 matches 10 bases. Germline CDR1 reads SQVTM; CDR2 reads ANQGSEA. The J segment lost 3 bases and the V segment lost 6 bases, leaving 9 bases of the junction unmatched. The CDR3 runs 15 residues. For the CDR3, the DNA is TGCAGCGTCCGTGGACAGGGGGTAATGACAGATACGCAGTATTTT. Translating gives CSVRGQGVMTDTQYF.

The CDR3 region is CASSPGLAGWGEQFF. As DNA, the CDR3 is TGTGCCAGCTCTCCGGGACTAGCGGGCTGGGGTGAGCAGTTCTTC. V usage is TRBV18 and J usage is TRBJ2-1; 12 bases are a match to TRBD2. The CDR3 has 15 residues. With 6 bases clipped from V and 9 bases from J, the junction kept 9 bases outside the gene matches. Per the germline V gene, CDR1 is KGHSH and CDR2 is LQKENI.

This clone was recorded a few times. J is TRBJ1-1 and V is TRBV4-1, with TRBD1 as a possible D gene (5 bases). This CDR3 comprises 15 residues. The germline V gene encodes CDR1 MGHRA and CDR2 YSYEKL. V gave up 4 bases and J gave up 4 bases, with 16 bases separating them. The CDR3 DNA reads as TGCGCCAGCAGCCGCCCCAATTTGGGGGGCACTGAAGCTTTCTTT. Translated: CASSRPNLGGTEAFF.

The V call is TRBV5-4, the J call TRBJ2-3, with TRBD2 as a possible D gene (6 bases). Germline lookup yields CDR1 SGHNT and CDR2 YYREEE (reference sequence). Trimming took off 3 bases at V and 11 bases at J, with 16 bases between the two ends. The CDR3 extends over 13 amino acids. The CDR3 here is CASSSPLGGMQYF. In DNA form, the CDR3 reads TGTGCCAGCAGCTCTCCACTAGGAGGGATGCAGTATTTT.

A few counts support this clone. This chain joins TRBV6-1 and TRBJ2-1, with 7 bases lining up with TRBD1. This CDR3 comprises 13 residues. The germline gives CDR1 MNHNS, CDR2 SASEGT. Trimming cost V 7 bases and J 10 bases; bases outside gene matches: 10. The CDR3: CASNRGPPTEQFF. In nucleotides, the CDR3 is TGTGCCAGCAACAGGGGCCCTCCAACCGAGCAGTTCTTC.

The genes are TRBV5-6 and TRBJ2-1; 9 nucleotides agree with TRBD2. Unmatched junction bases numbered 7, after V lost 4 bases and J lost 5 bases. The germline V gene has CDR1 SGHDT and CDR2 YYEEEE. CDR3 length: 15 amino acids. The CDR3 DNA reads TGTGCCAGCAGCCGAAGCGGGAGGCGCGACAATGAGCAGTTCTTC. Its translation: CASSRSGRRDNEQFF.

J is TRBJ2-7 and V is TRBV30, with D possibly matching TRBD2 (6 bases). Trimming took off 4 bases at V and 6 bases at J, with 16 bases between the two ends. Germline CDR1 GTSNPN, CDR2 SVGIG (reference sequence). CDR3 size: 13 residues. CDR3: CAWTGLGPSEQYF. DNA of the CDR3: TGTGCCTGGACGGGACTGGGACCTTCCGAGCAGTACTTC.

The chain carries TRBV15 and TRBJ2-7; D tentatively reads TRBD1 or TRBD2 (5 bases each). The germline CDR1 and CDR2 sequences are LNHNV and YYDKDF (reference sequence). The CDR3 consists of 15 residues. V gave up 1 base and J gave up 1 base, with 11 bases separating them. The CDR3 sequence: CATSRGGWESYEQYF. For the CDR3, the DNA is TGTGCCACCAGCAGAGGGGGGTGGGAATCCTACGAGCAGTACTTC.

This clone came up a few times. V gene TRBV7-2 combines with J gene TRBJ2-2; TRBD2 matches at 8 bases. Trimming at V came to 1 base and at J to 4 bases, leaving 8 bases not matched to a gene. CDR3 size: 17 residues. The germline V gene encodes CDR1 SGHTA and CDR2 FQGNSA. This CDR3 is CASSLGRPGGPTGELFF. The DNA of the CDR3 is TGTGCCAGCAGCTTAGGTCGACCGGGAGGGCCCACCGGGGAGCTGTTTTTT.

This clone was recorded a few times. The chain combines TRBV5-1 with TRBJ2-3; unclear D gene. Trimming removed 0 bases from V and 4 bases from J, with 3 bases in between. The germline V gene encodes CDR1 SGHRS and CDR2 YFSETQ. The CDR3 runs to 12 residues. CDR3 in DNA: TGCGCCAGCAGCTTGGACTCAGATACGCAGTATTTT. As protein: CASSLDSDTQYF.